Presented here are 27 T cell receptor delta chains from one specimen sequenced in a study of γδ T cells in repeated Plasmodium falciparum infection. Gammadelta T cells were flow-sorted from PBMC into Vgamma9/Vdelta2+ and Vdelta2-negative populations for bulk analysis. TCRdb re-called the multiplex PCR reads via CATT. The data contain some 100,000 delta-chain clones, roughly 1.4% of them singletons. The sequencing sample was made of gamma-delta T cells from blood. The receptor source for this set is a pool of human donors (malaria-infected and uninfected, not separated).

For this clone: The TCRdb protein, from a much larger clone, departs from this DNA's translation at residue 13, likely by read error; the protein shown derives from the DNA. This chain links TRDV2 with TRDJ1, with 11 bases fitting TRDD3. This CDR3 has 19 residues. CDR1 and CDR2 (germline): GEAIGNYY, EKD. V gave up 0 bases and J gave up 1 base; unmatched junction bases: 12. CDR3 in amino acids: CACDTVGGGYVGSTDKLIF. The CDR3 region has the DNA TGTGCCTGTGACACCGTAGGTGGGGGATACGTGGGGTCCACCGATAAACTCATCTTT.

This clone has a handful of counts. TCRdb pairs this DNA with a much larger clone's protein that differs at residue 8, likely a read error; the protein shown was translated from the DNA. The chain uses TRDV2 and TRDJ1, with 10 bases fitting TRDD3. The germline V gene encodes CDR1 GEAIGNYY and CDR2 EKD. This CDR3 is 19 amino acids long. With V trimmed by 3 bases and J by 0 bases, 15 bases remained unmatched. The DNA of the CDR3 is TGTGCCTGTGACTCAATGCCCAGTACTGGGGGATCCAACACCGATAAACTCATCTTT. This codes for CACDSMPSTGGSNTDKLIF.

Comments on this clone: A far larger clone is just one base off, so this is likely a read error. The same CDR3 arises from other DNA sequences in this sample as well. CDR3 amino acids: CACDTYLGLDTGKLIF. DNA for the CDR3: TGTGCCTGTGACACTTACTTGGGACTGGATACGGGGAAACTCATCTTT. The chain links TRDV2 to TRDJ1; 7 bases match TRDD3. As TCRdb names no J gene, one was assigned here on the basis of a DNA match to germline. With 1 base clipped from V and 8 bases from J, the junction kept 15 bases outside the gene matches. The CDR3 has 16 residues. Germline loops: CDR1 GEAIGNYY, CDR2 EKD.

The chain uses TRDV1 and TRDJ1; D is perhaps TRDD3 (6 bases). No J gene was available from TCRdb, and it was assigned here by a germline match of the DNA. The CDR3 spans 18 residues. The V end was cut by 5 bases, the J end by 1 base, with 23 bases between. CDR1 is TSWWSYY, CDR2 QGS, per germline. CDR3 coding DNA: TGTGCTCTTGGGAATCGTTATTCCCCTGGGGTCCTCACCGATAAACTCATCTTT. Translating gives CALGNRYSPGVLTDKLIF.

This clone came up many times. TCRdb shows a much larger clone's protein in place of this DNA's translation, and the two differ at residue 11, likely through a read error; the protein shown is translated from the DNA. V gene TRDV2 combines with J gene TRDJ1, with 7 bases that match TRDD3. TCRdb lists no J gene, so it was determined here by aligning the DNA to germline. This CDR3 is 17 amino acids long. Germline loops: CDR1 GEAIGNYY, CDR2 EKD. Trimming removed 3 bases from V and 4 bases from J; junction bases left unmatched: 16. CDR3 sequence reads: CACDSVLGIPLGDKLIF. The DNA of the CDR3 is TGTGCCTGTGACTCGGTACTGGGGATCCCTTTGGGCGATAAACTCATCTTT.

This clone was found a few times. The TCRdb record carries a much larger clone's protein, which differs from this DNA's translation at residue 5; a read error is the likely cause, and the protein listed here is the DNA translation. The V and J genes are TRDV1 and TRDJ1, with 10 nucleotides matching TRDD3. No J gene was available from TCRdb, and it was assigned here by a germline match of the DNA. V lost 4 bases and J lost 0; bases outside the gene matches: 23. This CDR3 contains 22 residues. CDR1 and CDR2 (germline): TSWWSYY, QGS. The CDR3: CALGGLSYNVLLGDAYTDKLIF. CDR3 in DNA: TGTGCTCTTGGGGGACTAAGCTACAACGTCTTACTGGGGGATGCTTACACCGATAAACTCATCTTT.

This clone was counted at least ten times. The chain joins TRDV1 to TRDJ1, with 12 bases matching TRDD3. The J gene, absent from TCRdb, was called here by matching the DNA to germline. The CDR3 is made up of 19 amino acids. Trimming at V came to 2 bases and at J to 3 bases, leaving 13 bases not matched to a gene. Germline CDR1 TSWWSYY, CDR2 QGS. The CDR3 nucleotides are TGTGCTCTTGGGGAAAAAAATCCTAATTACTGGGGGATACCCGATAAACTCATCTTT. Translated, it gives CALGEKNPNYWGIPDKLIF.

With regard to this clone: TCRdb lists the protein of a much larger clone for this DNA, which differs at residue 4, so this is likely a read error; the protein given here is translated from the DNA itself. The V and J genes are TRDV2 and TRDJ1; TRDD3 agrees at 9 bases. Here the J gene came from matching the DNA to germline, since TCRdb omits it. The CDR3 has 21 amino acids. Germline CDR1 and CDR2: GEAIGNYY and EKD. The CDR3: CACGTVPVGDKGQEYTDKLIF. In nucleotides, the CDR3 is TGTGCCTGTGGCACCGTGCCGGTGGGGGATAAAGGGCAGGAGTACACCGATAAACTCATCTTT.

As to this clone: The protein in TCRdb stems from a much larger clone and differs at residue 4 from this DNA's translation, likely a read error; here the protein is translated from the DNA. The chain carries TRDV2 and TRDJ3; 9 bases map to TRDD3. TCRdb offers no J gene call, so here the DNA was matched to germline to obtain one. Germline V gene sequence: CDR1 GEAIGNYY, CDR2 EKD. This CDR3 comprises 22 residues. Germline trimming cut 5 bases from V and 0 bases from J; bases unmatched to any gene: 19. The CDR3 sequence: CACVTAGYGGIPGSWDTRQMFF. The CDR3 DNA is TGTGCCTGTGTCACGGCAGGATACGGGGGGATACCGGGCTCCTGGGACACCCGACAGATGTTTTTC.

In its sample, this clone was seen a few times. The protein given by TCRdb reflects a much larger clone and differs at residue 11 from this DNA's translation, likely from a read error; the protein shown is the DNA's translation. The V and J genes are TRDV3 and TRDJ2; unclear D gene. This CDR3 has 15 amino acids. Germline loops: CDR1 TVYSNPD, CDR2 GDNSRS (reference sequence). The chain's CDR3 is CAFTFPTSLTTQLFF. In DNA form, the CDR3 reads TGTGCCTTTACATTTCCCACCTCGTTGACAACACAACTCTTCTTT.

A few counts support this clone. TCRdb's listed protein matches a much larger clone and diverges from this DNA's translation at residue 17, likely through a read error; the protein shown comes from the DNA. V and J are TRDV1 and TRDJ1; 13 nucleotides line up with TRDD3. The J gene was missing in TCRdb and was found by matching the end of the DNA to germline. This CDR3 is 22 amino acids long. V lost 1 base and J lost 3; bases outside the gene matches: 20. The germline CDR1 and CDR2 sequences are TSWWSYY and QGS. CDR3 residues: CALGEPTGITGGYAAGADKLIF. The CDR3 DNA sequence: TGTGCTCTTGGGGAACCTACGGGGATTACTGGGGGATACGCAGCGGGGGCCGATAAACTCATCTTT.

This clone occurred a few times. A far larger clone differs by one base, so this is likely a read error. This sample also contains other DNA sequences that code for the same CDR3. The chain carries TRDV1 and TRDJ1, with a possible D match to TRDD3 (5 bases). The J gene, not given by TCRdb, was assigned here from a germline match of the nucleotide sequence. The CDR3 consists of 19 residues. Trimming pared 4 bases from V and 0 bases from J, leaving 24 bases between. Germline V CDR1 and CDR2: TSWWSYY, QGS. This CDR3 is CALGAIRWRFWEHTDKLIF. DNA for the CDR3: TGTGCTCTTGGGGCTATTCGATGGCGGTTCTGGGAGCACACCGATAAACTCATCTTT.

This clone has more than one count but fewer than ten. The protein that TCRdb holds for this DNA derives from a much larger clone and differs from the translated DNA at residue 3, which likely indicates a read error; the protein shown here is translated from the DNA. The V and J genes are TRDV2 and TRDJ3, with 7 bases aligning to TRDD3. The J gene, not given by TCRdb, was assigned here from a germline match of the nucleotide sequence. Germline CDR1 GEAIGNYY, CDR2 EKD. The CDR3 has 19 amino acids. The CDR3 loop reads CARDTRLGAYSWDTRQMFF. CDR3 coding DNA: TGTGCCCGTGACACCCGCCTGGGGGCCTACTCCTGGGACACCCGACAGATGTTTTTC.

A few counts support this clone. It is likely a read error: a sequence one base away is far more abundant. The sample has other DNA sequences that encode this CDR3 too. The chain combines TRDV1 with TRDJ1; possibly TRDD2 or TRDD3 for D (8 bases each). The germline V gene has CDR1 TSWWSYY and CDR2 QGS. This CDR3 spans 22 amino acids. DNA for the CDR3: TGTGCTCTTGGGGACCCGGTGGGCTTCCTACCGGTACTGGGGGCCTACACCGATAAGCTCATCTTT. The encoded protein is CALGDPVGFLPVLGAYTDKLIF.

A note on this clone: With only one base between it and a far larger clone, this is likely a read error. DNA for the CDR3: TGTGCTCTTGGGCCCCAACAGCTGCGCGGGGATAATTCATTCCTTACGGGGAAAAAGTACACCGATAAACTCATCTTT. It translates to CALGPQQLRGDNSFLTGKKYTDKLIF. The J gene is TRDJ1, the V gene TRDV1; 7 bases align to TRDD3. Because TCRdb records no J gene, it was assigned here through a match of the DNA to germline. The V and J ends lost 5 bases and 0 bases, in that order; junction bases with no gene match: 39. CDR1 TSWWSYY and CDR2 QGS come from the germline V gene. This CDR3 is 26 amino acids long.

As for this clone: Only one base separates this from a far larger clonotype, so it likely reflects a read error. The sample has other DNA sequences that encode this CDR3 too. This chain links TRDV1 with TRDJ1; 8 bases map to TRDD3. The CDR3 is 17 residues long. The germline V gene encodes CDR1 TSWWSYY and CDR2 QGS. The CDR3 spells CALGTSGVLGGRLGLIF. The CDR3 DNA reads as TGTGCTCTTGGGACCTCGGGTGTACTGGGGGGAAGGCTTGGACTCATCTTC.

This clone was detected only a few times. This DNA's translation differs at residue 22 from TCRdb's protein, which comes from a much larger clone; a read error is likely, and the protein shown is translated from the DNA. CDR3 DNA sequence: TGTGCTCTTGGGGAACTAGCCCCAATCCTTCCTCTCCTCTGGGGGGACACTTTGACAGCACAACCCTTCTTT. Encoded protein: CALGELAPILPLLWGDTLTAQPFF. The J gene went uncalled, whereas the V gene is TRDV1; no check of the table's D call, TRDD3, against the DNA was made. There are 24 residues in the CDR3. Germline-derived CDR1 and CDR2 are TSWWSYY and QGS.

Comment on this clone: TCRdb pairs this DNA with a much larger clone's protein that differs at residue 5, likely a read error; the protein shown was translated from the DNA. The chain couples TRDV2 to TRDJ3; 12 bases are a match to TRDD3. No J gene is reported in TCRdb; it was inferred here by comparing the DNA with germline. Per germline, CDR1 GEAIGNYY and CDR2 EKD. The CDR3 has 22 residues. The ends lost 3 bases at V and 0 bases at J; junction bases unmatched: 14. The CDR3 is CACDEYWGIPYKSSWDTRQMFF. The CDR3 DNA follows: TGTGCCTGTGACGAATACTGGGGGATACCCTACAAGAGCTCCTGGGACACCCGACAGATGTTTTTC.

A remark on this clone: The protein TCRdb gives is from a much larger clone and does not agree with this DNA's translation at residue 6, likely a read error; the protein shown here comes from the DNA. The chain uses TRDV1 and TRDJ1; no definite D call. Germline matching of the DNA provided the J gene here, since TCRdb leaves it blank. Germline V gives CDR1 TSWWSYY, CDR2 QGS. Trimming took 6 bases from V and 0 from J, leaving 14 bases between them. There are 15 residues in the CDR3. CDR3 bases: TGTGCTCTTGGTCGCGTCGGCCCGTACACCGATAAACTCATCTTT. Amino acids: CALGRVGPYTDKLIF.

This clone was counted many times. A far larger clone is only one base removed, so a read error is likely. Different DNA sequences within this sample yield the same CDR3. V is TRDV1 and J is TRDJ1; 8 nucleotides match TRDD3. TCRdb does not report a J gene; here it was assigned by matching the DNA to germline references. The CDR3 has 21 amino acids. The germline CDR1 and CDR2 sequences are TSWWSYY and QGS. J was trimmed by 2 bases and V by 0 bases; bases with no gene match: 20. CDR3 amino acids: CALGELRSYWGGGLGTDKLIF. The CDR3 DNA is TGTGCTCTTGGGGAACTACGCTCCTACTGGGGTGGGGGATTAGGTACCGATAAACTCATCTTT.

This clone has more than one count but fewer than ten. A read error likely explains why the TCRdb protein, taken from a much larger clone, differs from this DNA's translation at residues 4 and 9; the protein shown is translated from the DNA. The chain combines TRDV1 with TRDJ1; TRDD2 agrees at 8 bases. Trimming at V came to 8 bases and at J to 1 base, leaving 21 bases not matched to a gene. CDR1 and CDR2 from the germline V gene are TSWWSYY and QGS. The CDR3 is 19 residues long. The CDR3 spells CALWVIFLLTRHLTDKLIF. As DNA, the CDR3 is TGTGCTCTTTGGGTCATCTTCCTACTGACACGACACCTCACCGATAAACTCATCTTT.

As regards this clone: This likely reflects a read error, since a far larger clone is one base away. The same CDR3 arises from other DNA sequences in this sample as well. This chain links TRDV2 with TRDJ1, with 12 bases lining up with TRDD3. The length of the CDR3 is 19 residues. CDR1 and CDR2 from the germline V gene are GEAIGNYY and EKD. CDR3 in amino acids: CACDPLTGGYSEYTDKLIF. The CDR3 coding sequence is TGTGCTTGTGATCCCCTTACTGGGGGATACTCAGAGTACACCGATAAACTCATCTTT.

On this clone: The protein in TCRdb stems from a much larger clone and differs at residue 13 from this DNA's translation, likely a read error; here the protein is translated from the DNA. This chain joins TRDV2 and TRDJ1; TRDD3 matches 7 bases. In the absence of a J gene in TCRdb, the DNA was matched to germline to assign it here. CDR1 is GEAIGNYY and CDR2 is EKD in the germline V gene. The CDR3 extends over 18 amino acids. Trimming took 5 bases from V and 3 from J; bases not matched to a gene: 20. The CDR3 coding sequence is TGTGCCTGTGGACGCCCTGGGGGCGGCACCCTGTACGCCGATAAACTCATCTTT. This gives the protein CACGRPGGGTLYADKLIF.

This clone was detected a few times. A read error likely explains why the TCRdb protein, taken from a much larger clone, differs from this DNA's translation at residue 10; the protein shown is translated from the DNA. The rearrangement joins TRDV2 to TRDJ2, with D possibly TRDD3 on 6 matching bases. No J segment appears in TCRdb, so it was assigned here by matching the sequence to germline. Germline V lookup: CDR1 GEAIGNYY, CDR2 EKD. Trimming stripped 1 base from V and 7 bases from J, with 15 bases between. The CDR3 extends over 15 amino acids. DNA of the CDR3: TGTGCCTGTGACACTGGGGGTCACCCGATAGCACAACTCTTCTTT. Translated, it gives CACDTGGHPIAQLFF.

Note on this clone: Only one base separates this from a far larger clonotype, so it likely reflects a read error. Other DNA sequences in this sample translate to the same CDR3. This sequence joins TRDV2 and TRDJ3, with TRDD3 matching 9 bases. In the absence of a J gene in TCRdb, the DNA was matched to germline to assign it here. The CDR3 spans 20 residues. Germline values: CDR1 GEAIGNYY, CDR2 EKD. For the CDR3, the DNA is TGTGCCTGCGACACCCTTTACACTGGGGGACACTCCTGGGACACCCGACAGATGTTTTTC. Its translation: CACDTLYTGGHSWDTRQMFF.

Comments on this clone: The protein recorded in TCRdb matches a much larger clone and deviates from this DNA's translation at residue 8, suggesting a read error; the protein here is obtained by translating the DNA. The chain joins TRDV2 to TRDJ3; D gene unclear. The J gene, missing from TCRdb, was assigned here through DNA to germline matching. V was trimmed by 0 bases and J by 18 bases, leaving 8 bases between them. The CDR3 is 11 residues long. The germline CDR1 and CDR2 sequences are GEAIGNYY and EKD. For the CDR3, the DNA is TGTGCCTGTGACACCTCATCTGGGATGTTTTTC. Protein product: CACDTSSGMFF.

This clone was recorded a few times. TCRdb assigns this DNA the protein of a much larger clone, which departs from its translation at residue 14; this likely reflects a read error, and the protein shown comes from translating the DNA. The V gene corresponds to TRDV2; no J gene was called. The germline V gene has CDR1 GEAIGNYY and CDR2 EKD. The CDR3 length is 16 residues. As DNA, the CDR3 is TGTGCCTGTGTCACGAAGGGGGCTGCGTACACCGATAAACCCATCTTT. Its translation: CACVTKGAAYTDKPIF.